Listed below are T cell receptor beta chains from one sample, sequenced in a study of lymphopenia after photon versus proton radiotherapy. Generated by immunoSEQ multiplex PCR, the TCRdb table keeps only in-frame clones and is missing some. In the table there are tens of thousands of clones, 75% to 90% of which are singletons. Sequences were derived from peripheral blood, sampled from a patient treated with proton-based radiotherapy. All receptors come from an elderly man with esophageal cancer. The CDR3 runs from the conserved cysteine through the conserved F or W. A D gene is named only where the DNA matches it firmly. A clone size is listed for some rows: how often the clone was seen (once, few, many), or a class if it is expanded.

>TRBV4-3|NA|TRBJ1-2|NA
TGCGCCAGCAGCCAAGAGAACGGAGTCTATGGCTACACCTTC
CASSQENGVYGYTF
>TRBV5-1|NA|TRBJ2-7|NA
TGCGCCAGCAGCTGGGGCTACGAGCAGTACTTC
CASSWGYEQYF
>TRBV4-1|few|TRBJ2-2|TRBD1
TGCGCCAGCAGCCGACCGGACAGGGGGGCCACCGGGGAGCTGTTTTTT
CASSRPDRGATGELFF
>TRBV4-1|NA|TRBJ2-3|TRBD2
TGCGCCAGCAGCCAAGATCAGGGAGGGCTGGAGAGCACAGATACGCAGTATTTT
CASSQDQGGLESTDTQYF
>TRBV18|NA|TRBJ1-1|NA
TGTGCCAGCTCACCACAGAGGAACACTGAAGCTTTCTTT
CASSPQRNTEAFF
>TRBV7-8|once|TRBJ2-7|TRBD2
TGTGCCAGCAGCTTATTATTTTCGGGGGGGCGCGAGCAGTACTTC
CASSLLFSGGREQYF
>TRBV5-4|NA|TRBJ2-7|TRBD1
TGTGCCAGCAGTCCCGGGACAGGGGGCTCCGAGCAGTACTTC
CASSPGTGGSEQYF
>TRBV7-2|once|TRBJ2-7|NA
TGTGCCAGCAGCAATCGTTGGGGGTACGAGCAGTACTTC
CASSNRWGYEQYF
>TRBV4-1|once|TRBJ1-5|NA
TGCGCCAGCAGCCAGGGGCTCTGGCCCCAGCATTTT
CASSQGLWPQHF
>TRBV7-8|NA|TRBJ2-7|NA
TGTGCCAGCAGCTTAAACCAGGGTCGCGAGCAGTACTTC
CASSLNQGREQYF
>TRBV19|NA|TRBJ2-5|TRBD1
TGTGCCAGTAGTGCAAACCCGGGACAGGACCAGTACTTC
CASSANPGQDQYF
>TRBV4-3|NA|TRBJ2-7|TRBD1
TGCGCCAGCAGCATTAGCTCGGGACAGGGCTACGAGCAGTACTTC
CASSISSGQGYEQYF
>TRBV19|NA|TRBJ2-5|TRBD2
TGTGCCAGTAGTCCACAGGCGGGAGTGGAGACCCAGTACTTC
CASSPQAGVETQYF
>TRBV2|few|TRBJ2-1|TRBD2
TGTGCCAGTCTAGCGGGAGGGTCGTACAATGAGCAGTTCTTC
CASLAGGSYNEQFF
>TRBV30|NA|TRBJ2-1|NA
TGTGCCTGGAGTGGGGGTAGGGAGCAGTTCTTC
CAWSGGREQFF
>TRBV7-9|NA|TRBJ1-6|TRBD1
TGTGCCAGCAGCAGATCGACAGGGGGCAGGGGAAATTCACCCCTCCACTTT
CASSRSTGGRGNSPLHF
>TRBV19|NA|TRBJ1-1|NA
TGTGCCAGTAGTATAAAGAGGGGTCCGCTGAACACTGAAGCTTTCTTT
CASSIKRGPLNTEAFF
>TRBV7-2|once|TRBJ1-2|NA
TGTGCCAGCAGGATGGACAGAAACTATGGCTACACCTTC
CASRMDRNYGYTF
>TRBV7-9|NA|TRBJ2-7|NA
TGTGCCAGCAGCTTAGATATATCAGTCGCCTACGAGCAGTACTTC
CASSLDISVAYEQYF
>TRBV25-1|NA|TRBJ2-5|NA
TGTGCCAGCAGTGAATTGGGCACTCTCGAGACCCAGTACTTC
CASSELGTLETQYF
>TRBV7-9|NA|TRBJ2-1|TRBD1
TGTGCCAGCAGCTTAGGCCCAGGGGGCCTCCATGAGCAGTTCTTC
CASSLGPGGLHEQFF
>TRBV5-1|NA|TRBJ2-7|NA
TGCGCCAGCAGCTTGGGGGGGCTGGGTGGCGAGCAGTACTTC
CASSLGGLGGEQYF
>TRBV27|NA|TRBJ2-7|NA
TGTGCCAGCAGTACGGGCCGAAAGGGTTCCTACGAGCAGTACTTC
CASSTGRKGSYEQYF
>TRBV7-8|NA|TRBJ1-2|NA
TGTGCCAGCAGCCTGAGGGGCGGGGGCGAGGGGTATGGCTACACCTTC
CASSLRGGGEGYGYTF
>TRBV4-2|NA|TRBJ2-3|NA
TGTGCCAGCAGCCAACGGTCTGCCTTGAGCACAGATACGCAGTATTTT
CASSQRSALSTDTQYF
>TRBV30|NA|TRBJ1-6|TRBD1
TGTGCCTGGAGTCAACAGGGGGGGGACTCACCCCTCCACTTT
CAWSQQGGDSPLHF
>TRBV30|NA|TRBJ1-2|NA
TGTGCCTGGAAAGAACAGCCTTCGAACTATGGCTACACCTTC
CAWKEQPSNYGYTF
>TRBV18|NA|TRBJ2-1|TRBD2
TGTGCCAGCTCACCTACCGGGACTAGCTGGGGTGAGCAGTTCTTC
CASSPTGTSWGEQFF
>TRBV19|NA|TRBJ1-5|NA
TGTGCCAGCGGACAGCGAGATCAGCCCCAGCATTTT
CASGQRDQPQHF
>TRBV10-3|NA|TRBJ2-2|NA
TGTGCCATCATGGGGGGCACCTCGAACACCGGGGAGCTGTTTTTT
CAIMGGTSNTGELFF
>TRBV7-2|few|TRBJ2-3|TRBD1
TGTGCCAGCGGAAAGAGGGGGACAGGGGTAACAGATACGCAGTATTTT
CASGKRGTGVTDTQYF
>TRBV10-3|NA|TRBJ2-1|NA
TGTGCCATCAAGGGGGGAGAGGGTTACAATGAGCAGTTCTTC
CAIKGGEGYNEQFF
>TRBV7-2|once|TRBJ2-1|NA
TGTGCCAGCAGCTTTTTGGGGGGCGCATCCTACAATGAGCAGTTCTTC
CASSFLGGASYNEQFF
>TRBV5-5|NA|TRBJ1-5|NA
TGTGCCAGCAGCTTTACTCCCAGGCGCTCAATAGGTGAGCCCCAGCATTTT
CASSFTPRRSIGEPQHF
>TRBV11-3|once|TRBJ2-7|TRBD2
TGTGCCAGCAGCATTAGCGGGAGGGGTATGTACCAGCAGTACTTC
CASSISGRGMYQQYF
>TRBV5-1|NA|TRBJ1-1|NA
TGCGCCAGCAGCTTGGCCGGGAGGGAGGAAGCTTTCTTT
CASSLAGREEAFF
>TRBV2|NA|TRBJ2-7|TRBD2
TGTGCCAGCATCACCGGGGGGGAAGCCTACGAGCAGTACTTC
CASITGGEAYEQYF